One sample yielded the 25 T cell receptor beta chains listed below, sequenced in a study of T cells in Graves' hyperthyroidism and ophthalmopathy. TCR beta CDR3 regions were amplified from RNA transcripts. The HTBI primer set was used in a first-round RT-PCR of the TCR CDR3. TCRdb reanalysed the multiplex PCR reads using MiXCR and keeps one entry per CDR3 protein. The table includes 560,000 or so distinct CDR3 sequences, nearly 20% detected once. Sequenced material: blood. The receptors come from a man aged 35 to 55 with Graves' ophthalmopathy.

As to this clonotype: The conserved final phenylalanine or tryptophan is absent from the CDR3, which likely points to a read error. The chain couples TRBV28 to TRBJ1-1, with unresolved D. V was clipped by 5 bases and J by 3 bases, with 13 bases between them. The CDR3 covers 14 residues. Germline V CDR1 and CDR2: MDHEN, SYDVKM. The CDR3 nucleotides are TGTGCCAGCAGTCCACCAGTTTTGGACACTGAAGCTTTCCTT. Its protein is CASSPPVLDTEAFL.

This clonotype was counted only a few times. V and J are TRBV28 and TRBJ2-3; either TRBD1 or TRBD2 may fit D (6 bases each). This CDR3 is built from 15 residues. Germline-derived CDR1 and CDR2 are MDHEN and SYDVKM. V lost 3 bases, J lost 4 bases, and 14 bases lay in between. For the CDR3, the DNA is TGTGCCAGCAGTTTCGGGGGCCGAAAGGCAGATACGCAGTATTTT. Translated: CASSFGGRKADTQYF.

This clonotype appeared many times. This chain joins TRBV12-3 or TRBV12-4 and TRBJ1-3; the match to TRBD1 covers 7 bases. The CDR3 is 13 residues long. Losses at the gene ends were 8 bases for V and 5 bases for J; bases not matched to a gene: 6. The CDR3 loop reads CASQPTGRNTIYF. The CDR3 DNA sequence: TGTGCCAGCCAACCGACAGGGAGAAACACCATATATTTT.

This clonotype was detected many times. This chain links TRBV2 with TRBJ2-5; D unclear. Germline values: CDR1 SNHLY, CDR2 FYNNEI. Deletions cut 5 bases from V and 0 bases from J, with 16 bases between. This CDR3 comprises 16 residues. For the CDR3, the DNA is TGTGCCAGCAGTCTAAGGACCATCCCGTACCAAGAGACCCAGTACTTC. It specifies CASSLRTIPYQETQYF. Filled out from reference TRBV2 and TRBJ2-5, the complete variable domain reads EPEVTQTPSHQVTQMGQEVILRCVPISNHLYFYWYRQILGQKVEFLVSFYNNEISEKSEIFDDQFSVERPDGSNFTLKIRSTKLEDSAMYFCASSLRTIPYQETQYFGPGTRLLVL.

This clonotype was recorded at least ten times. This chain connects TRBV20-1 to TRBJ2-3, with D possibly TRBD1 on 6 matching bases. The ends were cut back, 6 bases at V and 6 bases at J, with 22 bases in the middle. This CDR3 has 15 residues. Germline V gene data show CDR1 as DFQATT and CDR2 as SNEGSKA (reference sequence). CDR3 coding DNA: TGCAGTGCATCACAGGGCGAGGGTTCGTTGGATACGCAGTATTTT. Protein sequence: CSASQGEGSLDTQYF.

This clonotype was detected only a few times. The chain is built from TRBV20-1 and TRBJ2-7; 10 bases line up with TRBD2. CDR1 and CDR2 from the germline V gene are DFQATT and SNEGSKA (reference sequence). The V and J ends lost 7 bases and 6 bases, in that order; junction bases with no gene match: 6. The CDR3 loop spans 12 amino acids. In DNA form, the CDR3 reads TGCAGTGGGCTAGCGGGGGTCTTCGAGCAGTACTTC. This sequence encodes CSGLAGVFEQYF.

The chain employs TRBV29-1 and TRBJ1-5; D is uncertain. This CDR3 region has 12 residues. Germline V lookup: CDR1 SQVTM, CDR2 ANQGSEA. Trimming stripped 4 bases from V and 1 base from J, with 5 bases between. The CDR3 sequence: CSVGVSNQPQHF. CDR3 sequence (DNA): TGCAGCGTTGGAGTCAGCAATCAGCCCCAGCATTTT. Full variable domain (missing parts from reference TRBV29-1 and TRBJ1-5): SAVISQKPSRDICQRGTSLTIQCQVDSQVTMMFWYRQQPGQSLTLIATANQGSEATYESGFVIDKFPISRPNLTFSTLTVSNMSPEDSSIYLCSVGVSNQPQHFGDGTRLSIL.

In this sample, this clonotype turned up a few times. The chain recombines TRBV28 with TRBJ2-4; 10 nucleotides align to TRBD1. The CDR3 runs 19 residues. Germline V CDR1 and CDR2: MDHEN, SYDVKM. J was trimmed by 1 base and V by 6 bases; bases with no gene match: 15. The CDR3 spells CASSPSDRGPRDAKNIQYF. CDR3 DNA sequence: TGTGCCAGCAGCCCTTCCGACAGGGGGCCCCGGGATGCCAAAAACATTCAGTACTTC.

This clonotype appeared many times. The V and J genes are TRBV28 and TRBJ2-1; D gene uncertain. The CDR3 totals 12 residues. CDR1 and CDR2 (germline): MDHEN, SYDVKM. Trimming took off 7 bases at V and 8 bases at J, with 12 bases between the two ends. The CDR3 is CASIEDLDEQFF. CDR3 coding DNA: TGTGCCAGCATAGAGGATTTAGATGAGCAGTTCTTC.

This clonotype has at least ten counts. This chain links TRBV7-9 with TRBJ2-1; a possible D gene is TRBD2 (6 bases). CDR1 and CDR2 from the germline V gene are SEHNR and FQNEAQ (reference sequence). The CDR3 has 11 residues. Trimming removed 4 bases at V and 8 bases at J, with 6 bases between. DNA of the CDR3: TGTGCCAGCAGCTCGGGAGATGAGCAGTTCTTC. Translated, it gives CASSSGDEQFF.

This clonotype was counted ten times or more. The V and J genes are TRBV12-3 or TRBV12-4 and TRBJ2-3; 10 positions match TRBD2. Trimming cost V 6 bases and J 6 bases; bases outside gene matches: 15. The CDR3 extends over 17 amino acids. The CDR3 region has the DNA TGTGCCAGCAGGGCTAGCGGGGGCCCTACCTCCTTTGATACGCAGTATTTT. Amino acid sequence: CASRASGGPTSFDTQYF.

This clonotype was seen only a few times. CDR3: CSARKRPPLGYEQYF. Written as DNA, the CDR3 is TGCAGTGCTAGAAAGAGGCCCCCGCTGGGTTACGAGCAGTACTTC. The rearrangement links TRBV20-1 to TRBJ2-7; D not resolved. V shed 2 bases and J shed 4 bases, with 18 bases lying between them. Germline CDR1 DFQATT, CDR2 SNEGSKA (reference sequence). The CDR3 runs to 15 residues.

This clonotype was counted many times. The CDR3 DNA reads as TGTGCCAGCACCAGAGGACAGGTCGAAGGGGAGACCCAGTACTTC. Translated, it gives CASTRGQVEGETQYF. The chain links TRBV6-1 to TRBJ2-5; TRBD1 agrees at 7 bases. The CDR3 is 15 amino acids. CDR1 and CDR2 from the germline V gene are MNHNS and SASEGT. Trimming cost V 7 bases and J 5 bases; bases outside gene matches: 13.

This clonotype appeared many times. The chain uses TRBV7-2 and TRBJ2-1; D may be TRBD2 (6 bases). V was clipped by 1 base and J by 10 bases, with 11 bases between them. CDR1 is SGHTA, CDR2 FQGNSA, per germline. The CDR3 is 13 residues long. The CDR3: CASSLGGVFEQFF. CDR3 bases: TGTGCCAGCAGCTTAGGGGGGGTTTTCGAGCAGTTCTTC.

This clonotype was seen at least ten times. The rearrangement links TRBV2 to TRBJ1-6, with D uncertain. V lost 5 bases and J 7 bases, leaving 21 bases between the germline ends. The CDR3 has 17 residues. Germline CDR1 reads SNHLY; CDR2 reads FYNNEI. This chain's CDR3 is CASSPPARLTGNSPLHF. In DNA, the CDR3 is TGTGCCAGCAGTCCTCCTGCTAGATTGACGGGGAATTCACCCCTCCACTTT. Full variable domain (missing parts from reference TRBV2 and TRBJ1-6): EPEVTQTPSHQVTQMGQEVILRCVPISNHLYFYWYRQILGQKVEFLVSFYNNEISEKSEIFDDQFSVERPDGSNFTLKIRSTKLEDSAMYFCASSPPARLTGNSPLHFGNGTRLTVT.

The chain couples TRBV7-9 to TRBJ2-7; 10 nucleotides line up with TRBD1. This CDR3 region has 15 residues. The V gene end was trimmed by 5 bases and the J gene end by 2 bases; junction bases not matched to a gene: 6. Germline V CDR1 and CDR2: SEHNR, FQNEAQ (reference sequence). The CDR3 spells CASSHAGTGAYEQYF. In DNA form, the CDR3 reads TGTGCCAGCAGCCACGCCGGGACAGGGGCCTACGAGCAGTACTTC.

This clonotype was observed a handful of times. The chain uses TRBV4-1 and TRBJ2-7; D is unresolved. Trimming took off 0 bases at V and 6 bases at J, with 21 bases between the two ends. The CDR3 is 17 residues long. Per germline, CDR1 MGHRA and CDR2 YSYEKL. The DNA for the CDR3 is TGCGCCAGCAGCCAAGACAGTGTAGACCCCGCGGCGTCCGAGCAGTACTTC. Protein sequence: CASSQDSVDPAASEQYF.

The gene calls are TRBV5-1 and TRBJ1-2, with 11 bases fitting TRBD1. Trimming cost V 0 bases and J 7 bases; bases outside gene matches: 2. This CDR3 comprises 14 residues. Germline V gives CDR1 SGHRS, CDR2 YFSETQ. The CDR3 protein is CASSLVGQGAGYTF. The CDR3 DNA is TGCGCCAGCAGCTTGGTAGGACAGGGGGCTGGCTACACCTTC.

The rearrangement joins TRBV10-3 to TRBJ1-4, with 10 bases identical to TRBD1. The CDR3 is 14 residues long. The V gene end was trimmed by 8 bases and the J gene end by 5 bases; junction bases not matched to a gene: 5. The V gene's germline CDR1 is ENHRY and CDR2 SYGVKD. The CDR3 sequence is CAIGGTGANEKLFF. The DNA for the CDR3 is TGTGCCATCGGGGGGACAGGGGCGAATGAAAAACTGTTTTTT.

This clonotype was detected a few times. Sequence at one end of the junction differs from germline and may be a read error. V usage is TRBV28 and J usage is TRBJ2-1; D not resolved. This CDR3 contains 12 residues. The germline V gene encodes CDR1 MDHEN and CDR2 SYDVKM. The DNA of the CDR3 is TGTGCCAACAGTTACTCCTACAATGAGCAGTTCTTC. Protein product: CANSYSYNEQFF.

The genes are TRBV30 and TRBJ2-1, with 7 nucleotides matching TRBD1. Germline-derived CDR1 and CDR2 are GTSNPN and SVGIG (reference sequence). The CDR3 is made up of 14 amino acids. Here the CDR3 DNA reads TGTTCTCAGGGGGACACCAGCTCCTACAATGAGCAGTTCTTC. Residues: CSQGDTSSYNEQFF.

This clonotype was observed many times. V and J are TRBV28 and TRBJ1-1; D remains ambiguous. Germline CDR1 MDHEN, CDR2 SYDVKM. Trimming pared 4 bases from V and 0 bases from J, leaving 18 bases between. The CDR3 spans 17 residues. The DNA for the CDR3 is TGTGCCAGCAGTTCCAATTCTTGGGCAGACCTGAACACTGAAGCTTTCTTT. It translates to CASSSNSWADLNTEAFF.

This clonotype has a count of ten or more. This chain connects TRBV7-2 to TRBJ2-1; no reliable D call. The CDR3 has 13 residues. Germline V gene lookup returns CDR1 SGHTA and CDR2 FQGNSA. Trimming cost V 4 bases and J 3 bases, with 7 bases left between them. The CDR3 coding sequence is TGTGCCAGCAGCTCCTCTCACTACAATGAGCAGTTCTTC. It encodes CASSSSHYNEQFF.

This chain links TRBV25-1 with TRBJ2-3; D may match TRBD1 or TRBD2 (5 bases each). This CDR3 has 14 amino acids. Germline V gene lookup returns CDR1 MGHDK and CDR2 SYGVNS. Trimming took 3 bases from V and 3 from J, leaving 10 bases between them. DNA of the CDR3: TGTGCCAGCAGTGAGGGACGGTTGACAGATACGCAGTATTTT. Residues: CASSEGRLTDTQYF. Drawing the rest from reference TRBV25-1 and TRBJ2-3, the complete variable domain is EADIYQTPRYLVIGTGKKITLECSQTMGHDKMYWYQQDPGMELHLIHYSYGVNSTEKGDLSSESTVSRIRTEHFPLTLESARPSHTSQYLCASSEGRLTDTQYFGPGTRLTVL.

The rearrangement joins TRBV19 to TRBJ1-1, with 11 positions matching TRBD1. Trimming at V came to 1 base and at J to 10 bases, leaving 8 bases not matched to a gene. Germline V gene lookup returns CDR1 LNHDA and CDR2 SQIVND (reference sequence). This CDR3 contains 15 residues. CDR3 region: CASSIGGGQGAGAFF. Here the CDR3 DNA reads TGTGCCAGTAGTATAGGGGGAGGACAGGGGGCCGGAGCTTTCTTT.